This T cell receptor beta chain was identified during a study of a mutant IDH1 vaccine in newly diagnosed glioma. TCRdb's table, derived via immunoSEQ multiplex PCR, lists solely in-frame clones and lacks some. Among fewer than 45,000 clones listed, less than 85% were seen once. About this clone: The antigen is not known.

Sample time point: week 47, end of study. Vaccination used 300 ug of mutant IDH1 20-mer peptide per dose, with topical imiquimod. The germline gives CDR1 MDHEN, CDR2 SYDVKM. The V gene end was trimmed by 2 bases and the J gene end by 6 bases; junction bases not matched to a gene: 6. The CDR3 has 14 residues. The genes are TRBV28 and TRBJ2-5, with 7 bases aligning to TRBD1. This clonotype was obtained from a man in his late teens or twenties with glioma. Some clones in this sample may be carry-over from other donors' samples. Sample: PBMCs, taken from a glioma patient whose treatment included an IDH1 peptide vaccine. The CDR3 DNA is TGTGCCAGCAGTTTAGGGACAGCAGTGAAGACCCAGTACTTC. As protein: CASSLGTAVKTQYF.